Listed here are 25 T cell receptor beta chains from one sample, sequenced in a study of blood T cells in healthy people across ages. Alongside a J-beta primer mix, a sample-barcoded 5' primer served in a second PCR lasting roughly 6 to 11 cycles. One entry per CDR3 protein, called by TCRdb with MiXCR from the 5' RACE reads. Of approximately 360,000 distinct CDR3 sequences listed, roughly half are singletons. The sequenced material came from blood. These receptors were obtained from a man aged 55 to 69 in good health.

V is TRBV10-3 and J is TRBJ2-1, with 8 nucleotides matching TRBD1. V trimming: 0 bases; J trimming: 3 bases; junction bases outside the gene matches: 4. There are 16 residues in the CDR3. Looked up from germline, CDR1 is ENHRY and CDR2 is SYGVKD. In DNA form, the CDR3 reads TGTGCCATCAGTGAGTCGACAGGGGCGGGCTACAATGAGCAGTTCTTC. Residues: CAISESTGAGYNEQFF.

The CDR3 DNA is TGCAGTGCTAGAGATCTGCTAGCGGGAGATTCAGAGACCCAGTACTTC. It encodes CSARDLLAGDSETQYF. The chain employs TRBV20-1 and TRBJ2-5, with TRBD2 matching over 10 bases. The CDR3 contains 16 residues. Germline lookup yields CDR1 DFQATT and CDR2 SNEGSKA (reference sequence). The trim removed 0 bases at V and 4 bases at J, leaving 8 bases unmatched.

This clonotype appeared a few times. The gene calls are TRBV24-1 and TRBJ2-3; D may be TRBD2 (6 bases). The germline gives CDR1 KGHDR, CDR2 SFDVKD. V dropped 3 bases and J dropped 0 bases, with 15 bases sitting between them. The CDR3 is made up of 17 amino acids. The CDR3 region has the DNA TGTGCCACCAGTGATCCCGGACACGGGACTAGCACAGATACGCAGTATTTT. Protein: CATSDPGHGTSTDTQYF.

The chain is built from TRBV10-3 and TRBJ1-2; 7 bases are shared with TRBD1. This CDR3 is built from 13 residues. Trimming removed 3 bases from V and 4 bases from J; junction bases left unmatched: 2. The germline V gene encodes CDR1 ENHRY and CDR2 SYGVKD. This chain's CDR3 is CAISEGQAYGYTF. As DNA, the CDR3 is TGTGCCATCAGTGAAGGACAGGCCTATGGCTACACCTTC.

Only a few counts were recorded for this clonotype. CDR3 loop: CASSTGQGLTDTQYF. The CDR3 coding sequence is TGTGCCAGTAGTACCGGACAGGGCCTCACAGATACGCAGTATTTT. This rearrangement joins TRBV19 to TRBJ2-3; 8 positions match TRBD1. Per the germline V gene, CDR1 is LNHDA and CDR2 is SQIVND (reference sequence). The CDR3 is 15 residues long. The V and J ends lost 4 bases and 2 bases, in that order; junction bases with no gene match: 5. Complete variable domain (other parts from reference TRBV19 and TRBJ2-3): DGGITQSPKYLFRKEGQNVTLSCEQNLNHDAMYWYRQDPGQGLRLIYYSQIVNDFQKGDIAEGYSVSREKKESFPLTVTSAQKNPTAFYLCASSTGQGLTDTQYFGPGTRLTVL.

This clonotype came up a few times. The genes are TRBV2 and TRBJ2-5; no reliable D call. This CDR3 has 13 amino acids. Trimming shortened V by 9 bases and J by 5 bases, and 16 bases separated the two germline ends. Germline CDR1 SNHLY, CDR2 FYNNEI. The DNA of the CDR3 is TGTGCCAGGTCCGGACGAGCCACGGAGACCCAGTACTTC. This gives the protein CARSGRATETQYF.

This chain connects TRBV5-1 to TRBJ2-7; D gene ambiguous. There are 12 residues in the CDR3. Trimming removed 4 bases at V and 0 bases at J, with 5 bases between. Germline V lookup: CDR1 SGHRS, CDR2 YFSETQ. The CDR3 protein is CASSDTSYEQYF. CDR3 sequence (DNA): TGCGCCAGCAGCGACACCTCCTACGAGCAGTACTTC. The full variable domain, in which reference TRBV5-1 and TRBJ2-7 provide the parts outside the CDR3, is KAGVTQTPRYLIKTRGQQVTLSCSPISGHRSVSWYQQTPGQGLQFLFEYFSETQRNKGNFPGRFSGRQFSNSRSEMNVSTLELGDSALYLCASSDTSYEQYFGPGTRLTVT.

In regard to this clonotype: One base away lies a much larger clone, so this may be a sequencing read error. The J gene is TRBJ2-2, the V gene TRBV4-2; 10 bases line up with TRBD2. The CDR3 runs to 14 residues. V trimming: 6 bases; J trimming: 4 bases; junction bases outside the gene matches: 2. Germline V gene sequence: CDR1 LGHNA, CDR2 YNFKEQ. CDR3 nucleotide sequence: TGTGCCAGCAGGGCTAGCGGGGGCACCGGGGAGCTGTTTTTT. Translating it yields CASRASGGTGELFF.

The V and J genes are TRBV9 and TRBJ2-3; 7 bases map to TRBD2. This CDR3 has 17 amino acids. Germline V gives CDR1 SGDLS, CDR2 YYNGEE. Germline trimming cut 0 bases from V and 2 bases from J; bases unmatched to any gene: 9. CDR3 DNA: TGTGCCAGCAGCGTAGGGAGGCGCGGGGGAACCACAGATACGCAGTATTTT. It translates to CASSVGRRGGTTDTQYF.

This clonotype was detected only once. The J gene is TRBJ1-4, the V gene TRBV11-2; no reliable D call. The CDR3 totals 14 residues. Trimming removed 5 bases at V and 7 bases at J, with 14 bases between. The germline V gene encodes CDR1 SGHAT and CDR2 FQNNGV. The CDR3 spells CASSATGRAEKLFF. The CDR3 coding sequence is TGTGCCAGCAGCGCAACTGGCCGGGCTGAAAAACTGTTTTTT.

The CDR3 DNA reads TGCGCCAGCAGCTCCGATCCGGGGGCCTCCTACGAGCAGTACTTC. This codes for CASSSDPGASYEQYF. The chain has TRBV5-1 and TRBJ2-7, with D perhaps assigned TRBD1 or TRBD2 (6 bases each). This CDR3 is built from 15 residues. Trimming cost V 3 bases and J 0 bases, with 13 bases left between them. Germline CDR1 is SGHRS and CDR2 is YFSETQ.

V usage is TRBV2 and J usage is TRBJ2-5; D remains unclear. This CDR3 has 13 residues. Per the germline V gene, CDR1 is SNHLY and CDR2 is FYNNEI. V was pared by 8 bases and J by 0 bases, with 10 bases between. CDR3 in amino acids: CASLPVNQETQYF. Here the CDR3 DNA reads TGTGCCAGCTTGCCAGTGAACCAAGAGACCCAGTACTTC.

The chain employs TRBV7-2 and TRBJ2-7; D gene uncertain. V was pared by 3 bases and J by 4 bases, with 13 bases between. CDR1 SGHTA and CDR2 FQGNSA come from the germline V gene. The CDR3 is made up of 14 amino acids. The CDR3 DNA sequence: TGTGCCAGCAGCTTCGACTCCGGCTTATACGAGCAGTACTTC. This codes for CASSFDSGLYEQYF.

The gene calls are TRBV3-1 and TRBJ2-1, with 7 bases identical to TRBD2. The CDR3 runs to 16 residues. Germline assignment: CDR1 LGHDT and CDR2 YNNKEL (reference sequence). The ends lost 3 bases at V and 8 bases at J; junction bases unmatched: 13. The CDR3 here is CASSQDASGLSHEQFF. Here the CDR3 DNA reads TGTGCCAGCAGCCAGGATGCTAGCGGTCTTTCCCATGAGCAGTTCTTC.

The V call is TRBV20-1, the J call TRBJ1-6, with D perhaps matching TRBD1 (5 bases). The ends were cut back, 1 base at V and 10 bases at J, with 17 bases in the middle. The CDR3 sequence is 15 residues long. CDR1 is DFQATT, CDR2 SNEGSKA, per germline (reference sequence). The CDR3, as DNA: TGCAGTGCTAGAGGGGGGTCAGGCACTTCATCACCCCTCCACTTT. Its translation is CSARGGSGTSSPLHF.

This clonotype was observed a single time. The junction differs from germline at one of its ends, possibly a read error. The V gene is TRBV7-9, the J gene TRBJ1-2, with D maybe TRBD1 (5 bases). The CDR3 is made up of 15 amino acids. CDR1 is SEHNR and CDR2 is FQNEAQ in the germline V gene (reference sequence). Written as DNA, the CDR3 is TGTGCCAGCGGCTTAGAAGGGGCAGCTAACTATGGCTATACCTTC. Amino acids: CASGLEGAANYGYTF. Using reference TRBV7-9 and TRBJ1-2 for the parts outside the CDR3, the full variable domain is DTGVSQNPRHKITKRGQNVTFRCDPISEHNRLYWYRQTLGQGPEFLTYFQNEAQLEKSRLLSDRFSAERPKGSFSTLEIQRTEQGDSAMYLCASGLEGAANYGYTFGSGTRLTVV.

Only a few counts were recorded for this clonotype. The chain has TRBV11-3 and TRBJ2-7, with 10 positions matching TRBD1. The CDR3 length is 18 residues. The germline V gene encodes CDR1 SGHNT and CDR2 YENEEA. With 5 bases clipped from V and 2 bases from J, the junction kept 15 bases outside the gene matches. CDR3 DNA: TGTGCCAGCAGCCCCCGGGACAGGGGCTTCAGGGGCCCCTACGAGCAGTACTTC. Its protein is CASSPRDRGFRGPYEQYF.

This clonotype has only a few counts. The J gene is TRBJ1-2, the V gene TRBV20-1; D possibly corresponds to TRBD1 (6 bases). The CDR3 covers 13 residues. The V end was cut by 3 bases, the J end by 1 base, with 9 bases between. Germline V lookup: CDR1 DFQATT, CDR2 SNEGSKA (reference sequence). CDR3 loop: CSASPGVNYGYTF. CDR3 coding DNA: TGCAGTGCTAGCCCAGGGGTTAACTATGGCTACACCTTC.

The rearrangement uses TRBV28 and TRBJ2-5; TRBD2 matches at 8 bases. Germline CDR1 is MDHEN and CDR2 is SYDVKM. V lost 4 bases, J lost 13 bases, and 14 bases stayed unmatched. The CDR3 is made up of 14 amino acids. The CDR3 coding sequence is TGTGCCAGCAGTTCCCTCTTGGGTAGCGGGACCGCGTACTTC. This sequence encodes CASSSLLGSGTAYF.

In DNA, the CDR3 is TGTGCCAGCAGCCAAGATAGGGCTAGCCTACTCTCCTACAATGAGCAGTACTTC. Translated, it gives CASSQDRASLLSYNEQYF. The chain uses TRBV3-1 and TRBJ2-1, with D perhaps matching TRBD2 (5 bases). The DNA end is more similar to TRBJ2-7, so the J call may be wrong. This CDR3 contains 18 residues. Germline CDR1 and CDR2: LGHDT and YNNKEL (reference sequence).

This chain uses TRBV13 with TRBJ2-7, with D tentatively TRBD2 (7 bases). The CDR3 covers 15 residues. Germline lookup yields CDR1 PRHDT and CDR2 FYEKMQ (reference sequence). Trimming cost V 5 bases and J 5 bases, with 19 bases left between them. For the CDR3, the DNA is TGTGCCAGCAGCCGCCCCGGGGGGCGCAGGGACGAGCAGTACTTC. Residues: CASSRPGGRRDEQYF.

This clonotype was recorded only once. The V and J genes are TRBV5-4 and TRBJ2-5, with 8 bases lining up with TRBD1. Germline CDR1 is SGHNT and CDR2 is YYREEE (reference sequence). This CDR3 has 13 residues. J gave up 4 bases and V 5 bases, and 4 bases lay outside the gene matches. As DNA, the CDR3 is TGTGCCAGCAGACCGACAGGGGTAGAGACCCAGTACTTC. Translating gives CASRPTGVETQYF.

The V call is TRBV7-9, the J call TRBJ1-2, with 8 bases lining up with TRBD1. The CDR3 sequence is 15 residues long. The germline gives CDR1 SEHNR, CDR2 FQNEAQ (reference sequence). The J segment lost 8 bases and the V segment lost 6 bases, leaving 14 bases of the junction unmatched. CDR3 in amino acids: CASRGDRGLYEGYTF. CDR3 nucleotides: TGTGCCAGCAGAGGCGACAGGGGCTTATATGAGGGCTACACCTTC.

About this clonotype: A much larger clone lies a single base off, so this may be a read error. The rearrangement uses TRBV4-1 and TRBJ2-1; D gene uncertain. TRBJ2-7 explains the end of the DNA better; the J call may be wrong. Germline values: CDR1 MGHRA, CDR2 YSYEKL. The CDR3 runs 11 residues. This chain's CDR3 is CASSHFNEQYF. The CDR3 DNA reads as TGCGCCAGCAGCCACTTCAATGAGCAGTACTTC.

V gene TRBV9 combines with J gene TRBJ2-1; the match to TRBD2 covers 7 bases. The CDR3 runs to 16 residues. Germline CDR1 is SGDLS and CDR2 is YYNGEE. J lost 8 bases, V lost 4 bases, and 15 bases had no gene match. The CDR3 spells CASSPRVEGGPDEQFF. The DNA for the CDR3 is TGTGCCAGCAGCCCCCGGGTCGAGGGAGGGCCGGATGAGCAGTTCTTC.